This T cell receptor beta chain is from a study of shared clonotypes between healthy human individuals. Overall study: Donor composition was two women and three men, aged 18 to 49.

Study observations and caveats: The study's rarefaction showed incomplete sorted-subset sequencing despite large depth. Blood alone was sampled, and tissue repertoires likely differ.

Here immunoSEQ multiplex PCR was the method, and the copy in TCRdb shows in-frame clones only, minus some. The sample holds about 2 million clones, about 95% seen once. The CDR3 contains 15 residues. Germline CDR1 and CDR2: SEHNR and FQNEAQ (reference sequence). The V end lost 5 bases, the J end lost 8 bases, and 16 bases lay between the germline ends. As to this clone: What it binds is not known.

Naivety among CD8 cells was defined by CD45RO negativity and positive CCR7 selection, thereby excluding terminally differentiated effector memory CD45RA+ cells. The clonotype was recovered from a man aged 18 to 29 in good health. The chain uses TRBV7-9 and TRBJ1-6, with D perhaps matching TRBD1 (5 bases). The sample consisted of naive CD8+ T cells sorted from blood. DNA of the CDR3: TGTGCCAGCAGCCTAGTTGGGGCCGATCATTCACCCCTCCACTTT. This codes for CASSLVGADHSPLHF.